The 32 T cell receptor beta chains below were found in one sample sequenced in a study of CD8+ T cells in alopecia areata. Reverse transcribed after extraction, RNA yielded cDNA as the sequencing template. This table comes from immunoSEQ multiplex PCR, and its TCRdb copy is limited to in-frame clones, with some not included. In the table there are 170,000 or so clones, roughly 60% of which are singletons. The sequencing here drew on CD4+ T cells sorted from blood, taken at week 0. The receptors were gathered from a human donor with alopecia areata.

This clone was recorded once. J is TRBJ2-7 and V is TRBV4-3, with D unresolved. V was trimmed by 0 bases and J by 3 bases, leaving 9 bases between them. CDR3 size: 14 residues. Germline CDR1 reads LGHNA; CDR2 reads YSLEER. CDR3 sequence reads: CASSQDRVGYEQYF. DNA for the CDR3: TGCGCCAGCAGCCAAGATCGGGTCGGCTACGAGCAGTACTTC.

V gene TRBV7-9 combines with J gene TRBJ1-6, with 7 bases lining up with TRBD1. The V gene's germline CDR1 is SEHNR and CDR2 FQNEAQ (reference sequence). This CDR3 is 15 amino acids long. The trim removed 5 bases at V and 5 bases at J, leaving 6 bases unmatched. Written as DNA, the CDR3 is TGTGCCAGCAGCCCCCAGGGGGGGAATAATTCACCCCTCCACTTT. This encodes CASSPQGGNNSPLHF.

V and J are TRBV11-1 and TRBJ2-1; the D gene is possibly TRBD1 (6 bases). The V gene lost 4 bases and the J gene lost 0 bases, with 10 bases spanning the gap. The length of the CDR3 is 15 residues. Per germline, CDR1 SGHAT and CDR2 FQDESV (reference sequence). DNA for the CDR3: TGTGCCAGCAGCTACAGGGTTAGCTCCTACAATGAGCAGTTCTTC. This translates into CASSYRVSSYNEQFF.

Only a few counts were recorded for this clone. The chain joins TRBV29-1 to TRBJ2-3; D remains ambiguous. This CDR3 has 14 amino acids. V was trimmed by 4 bases and J by 0 bases, leaving 11 bases between them. Looked up from germline, CDR1 is SQVTM and CDR2 is ANQGSEA. The CDR3 DNA reads TGCAGCGTTGTTCAGGAAGTAAGCACAGATACGCAGTATTTT. This codes for CSVVQEVSTDTQYF.

This clone was counted a few times. The chain couples TRBV6-6 to TRBJ2-3; no clear D. Trimming removed 7 bases from V and 2 bases from J, with 7 bases in between. This CDR3 comprises 12 residues. Germline loops: CDR1 MNHNY, CDR2 SVGAGI (reference sequence). The CDR3 region has the DNA TGTGCCAGCAAAGGACCCACAGATACGCAGTATTTT. This translates into CASKGPTDTQYF.

V and J are TRBV11-2 and TRBJ2-1, with D uncertain. The CDR3 is 14 residues long. Looked up from germline, CDR1 is SGHAT and CDR2 is FQNNGV. Trimming pared 4 bases from V and 6 bases from J, leaving 13 bases between. In nucleotides, the CDR3 is TGTGCCAGCAGCTCTTTACTTAGTTCCAATGAGCAGTTCTTC. Encoded protein: CASSSLLSSNEQFF.

The chain has TRBV5-1 and TRBJ1-2; D might be TRBD1 (6 bases). CDR1 and CDR2 from the germline V gene are SGHRS and YFSETQ. V gave up 3 bases and J gave up 2 bases, with 8 bases separating them. The CDR3 has 13 residues. In DNA form, the CDR3 reads TGCGCCAGCAGCTCGGGACAAAACTATGGCTACACCTTC. Amino acids: CASSSGQNYGYTF.

This clone has more than one count but fewer than ten. V usage is TRBV29-1 and J usage is TRBJ2-3; D is undetermined. Trimming shortened V by 1 base and J by 1 base, and 9 bases separated the two germline ends. The germline CDR1 and CDR2 sequences are SQVTM and ANQGSEA. The CDR3 spans 14 residues. The CDR3 nucleotides are TGCAGCGTTGAAGGTTTGTTCGGCACAGATACGCAGTATTTT. This translates into CSVEGLFGTDTQYF.

This clone was seen once. This chain connects TRBV19 to TRBJ2-1, with 11 bases lining up with TRBD1. With V trimmed by 5 bases and J by 8 bases, 11 bases remained unmatched. The germline CDR1 and CDR2 sequences are LNHDA and SQIVND (reference sequence). The CDR3 length is 16 residues. CDR3 coding DNA: TGTGCCAGTAGTCAGGGACAGGGGGTGAGGTTCGATGAGCAGTTCTTC. Residues: CASSQGQGVRFDEQFF. Using reference TRBV19 and TRBJ2-1 for the parts outside the CDR3, the full variable domain is DGGITQSPKYLFRKEGQNVTLSCEQNLNHDAMYWYRQDPGQGLRLIYYSQIVNDFQKGDIAEGYSVSREKKESFPLTVTSAQKNPTAFYLCASSQGQGVRFDEQFFGPGTRLTVL.

With respect to this clone: This same CDR3 is encoded by further DNA sequences in the sample. The chain couples TRBV30 to TRBJ2-6; a weak D match, TRBD2 (6 bases). This CDR3 comprises 15 residues. Germline CDR1 is GTSNPN and CDR2 is SVGIG (reference sequence). Trimming took 0 bases from V and 0 from J, leaving 6 bases between them. This chain's CDR3 is CAWSVGGSGANVLTF. CDR3 nucleotides: TGTGCCTGGAGTGTCGGGGGCTCTGGGGCCAACGTCCTGACTTTC.

This chain links TRBV30 with TRBJ1-6, with 7 bases that match TRBD1. CDR3 length: 14 amino acids. After removal of 1 base from V and 7 bases from J, the junction contained 4 bases not matched to a gene. CDR1 and CDR2 from the germline V gene are GTSNPN and SVGIG (reference sequence). This chain's CDR3 is CAWSALTGNSPLHF. CDR3 nucleotides: TGTGCCTGGAGTGCCCTGACAGGGAATTCACCCCTCCACTTT. Together with reference TRBV30 and TRBJ1-6, the CDR3 gives the full variable domain: SQTIHQWPATLVQPVGSPLSLECTVEGTSNPNLYWYRQAAGRGLQLLFYSVGIGQISSEVPQNLSASRPQDRQFILSSKKLLLSDSGFYLCAWSALTGNSPLHFGNGTRLTVT.

This clone was detected once. This chain connects TRBV9 to TRBJ2-1; 13 bases align to TRBD2. Germline trimming cut 1 base from V and 5 bases from J; bases unmatched to any gene: 6. This CDR3 spans 17 amino acids. CDR1 is SGDLS and CDR2 is YYNGEE in the germline V gene. The CDR3 DNA follows: TGTGCCAGCAGCGTAAGCCCCGGGACTAGCGGGGACAATGAGCAGTTCTTC. Translation gives CASSVSPGTSGDNEQFF.

The chain couples TRBV4-3 to TRBJ2-3, with D perhaps being TRBD1 or TRBD2 (6 bases each). V was trimmed by 5 bases and J by 1 base, leaving 25 bases between them. The germline gives CDR1 LGHNA, CDR2 YSLEER. The CDR3 spans 19 residues. Here the CDR3 reads CASSRGRSGGQRGTDTQYF. The CDR3 bases are TGCGCCAGCAGCAGAGGGAGAAGTGGGGGGCAGCGGGGCACAGATACGCAGTATTTT.

The chain is built from TRBV5-6 and TRBJ2-1; 9 bases line up with TRBD1. CDR1 is SGHDT, CDR2 YYEEEE, per germline. The CDR3 is made up of 17 amino acids. V was pared by 4 bases and J by 7 bases, with 15 bases of the junction left unmatched. The CDR3 nucleotides read TGTGCCAGCAGCCCCCGGGACAGGGTCTTTCGTGGAAATGAGCAGTTCTTC. Translating gives CASSPRDRVFRGNEQFF.

The J gene is TRBJ2-3, the V gene TRBV29-1; D is undetermined. The germline V and J ends were trimmed by 3 bases and 3 bases, with 16 bases remaining between them. CDR3 length: 15 amino acids. Germline V lookup: CDR1 SQVTM, CDR2 ANQGSEA. DNA of the CDR3: TGCAGCGTTGAGATGTTAGCAGGTCGGACAGATACGCAGTATTTT. Amino acids: CSVEMLAGRTDTQYF.

V usage is TRBV29-1 and J usage is TRBJ2-5; 9 bases agree with TRBD2. Germline V lookup: CDR1 SQVTM, CDR2 ANQGSEA. The V gene end was trimmed by 0 bases and the J gene end by 5 bases; junction bases not matched to a gene: 7. The CDR3 covers 15 residues. The CDR3 DNA is TGCAGCGTTGAAGAGGCGGGGGGGCCTTTTGAGACCCAGTACTTC. As protein: CSVEEAGGPFETQYF.

Of note for this clone: The junction departs from the called germline gene at one end, perhaps through a read error. J is TRBJ1-6 and V is TRBV4-3; TRBD1 matches 7 bases. The length of the CDR3 is 15 residues. Germline lookup yields CDR1 LGHNA and CDR2 YSLEER. CDR3 region: CASSLSRGYNSPLQF. CDR3 coding DNA: TGCGCCAGCAGCCTTTCCAGGGGGTATAATTCACCCCTCCAATTT.

V gene TRBV2 combines with J gene TRBJ1-4; D uncertain. Looked up from germline, CDR1 is SNHLY and CDR2 is FYNNEI. V was cut by 7 bases and J by 5 bases, with 11 bases left in between. The CDR3 sequence is 13 residues long. This CDR3 reads CASTRIPNEKLFF. Here the CDR3 DNA reads TGTGCCAGCACACGGATACCAAATGAAAAACTGTTTTTT.

V is TRBV7-2 and J is TRBJ1-1; no clear D gene. The V gene lost 1 base and the J gene lost 11 bases, with 17 bases spanning the gap. This CDR3 has 14 residues. Germline CDR1 SGHTA, CDR2 FQGNSA. The CDR3 nucleotides are TGTGCCAGCAGCTTAGATCGGCAAAGTGTTGTGGCTTTCTTT. Its protein is CASSLDRQSVVAFF.

This clone was counted a few times. The rearrangement links TRBV10-3 to TRBJ1-2; D is unresolved. Trimming pared 2 bases from V and 6 bases from J, leaving 7 bases between. The CDR3 runs to 12 residues. CDR1 and CDR2 (germline): ENHRY, SYGVKD. The CDR3 protein is CAISETGDGYTF. The CDR3 nucleotides are TGTGCCATCAGTGAGACGGGCGATGGCTACACCTTC.

J is TRBJ2-3 and V is TRBV9; 7 bases line up with TRBD1. Germline loops: CDR1 SGDLS, CDR2 YYNGEE. CDR3 length: 16 amino acids. The J segment lost 2 bases and the V segment lost 0 bases, leaving 6 bases of the junction unmatched. The CDR3 here is CASSVGWDSLTDTQYF. The CDR3 DNA follows: TGTGCCAGCAGCGTAGGGTGGGACAGCCTCACAGATACGCAGTATTTT.

A note on this clone: A read error may produce the germline difference seen at one junction end. V is TRBV4-3 and J is TRBJ1-1, with D uncertain. Looked up from germline, CDR1 is LGHNA and CDR2 is YSLEER. CDR3 length: 13 amino acids. The CDR3 nucleotides read TGCGCCAGCAGCCGGGCTGCGAACACTGATGCTTTCTTT. It translates to CASSRAANTDAFF.

This clone was counted a few times. V usage is TRBV29-1 and J usage is TRBJ1-4; a weak D match, TRBD1 (6 bases). This CDR3 is built from 13 residues. Germline CDR1 is SQVTM and CDR2 is ANQGSEA. The germline V and J ends were trimmed by 7 bases and 6 bases, with 15 bases remaining between them. CDR3 in amino acids: CSGLRDTDEKLFF. In DNA, the CDR3 is TGCAGCGGACTCCGGGACACGGATGAAAAACTGTTTTTT.

The chain is built from TRBV28 and TRBJ1-2; tentatively, D is TRBD1 (5 bases). CDR3 length: 15 residues. Trimming left V 4 bases short and J 1 base short, with 13 bases between. Looked up from germline, CDR1 is MDHEN and CDR2 is SYDVKM. The CDR3 here is CASSSPRVHNYGYTF. The CDR3 DNA reads TGTGCCAGCAGTTCCCCCAGGGTTCATAACTATGGCTACACCTTC.

Remarks on this clone: Other DNA sequences in this specimen translate into the identical CDR3. The chain links TRBV2 to TRBJ2-5; no clear D gene. V gave up 2 bases and J gave up 5 bases, with 6 bases separating them. This CDR3 is built from 12 residues. Germline CDR1 is SNHLY and CDR2 is FYNNEI. CDR3 nucleotides: TGTGCCAGCAGTGAATCCGGTGAGACCCAGTACTTC. It translates to CASSESGETQYF.

V usage is TRBV29-1 and J usage is TRBJ1-1, with 8 positions matching TRBD1. V lost 5 bases to trimming and J lost 3 bases; unmatched junction nucleotides: 5. Germline lookup yields CDR1 SQVTM and CDR2 ANQGSEA. There are 13 residues in the CDR3. The CDR3 region has the DNA TGCAGCGTTTCGACGGGACAGGACACTGAAGCTTTCTTT. Protein product: CSVSTGQDTEAFF. Using reference TRBV29-1 and TRBJ1-1 for the parts outside the CDR3, the full variable domain is SAVISQKPSRDICQRGTSLTIQCQVDSQVTMMFWYRQQPGQSLTLIATANQGSEATYESGFVIDKFPISRPNLTFSTLTVSNMSPEDSSIYLCSVSTGQDTEAFFGQGTRLTVV.

The chain is built from TRBV29-1 and TRBJ1-1, with 9 nucleotides matching TRBD1. This CDR3 contains 14 residues. Germline lookup yields CDR1 SQVTM and CDR2 ANQGSEA. J was trimmed by 1 base and V by 7 bases; bases with no gene match: 7. In nucleotides, the CDR3 is TGCAGCGCTATGAGACAGGGGGGGAACACTGAAGCTTTCTTT. This codes for CSAMRQGGNTEAFF.

This clone turned up a few times. The J gene is TRBJ2-1, the V gene TRBV19; no definite D call. Germline V lookup: CDR1 LNHDA, CDR2 SQIVND (reference sequence). The CDR3 consists of 14 residues. Trimming removed 5 bases at V and 5 bases at J, with 13 bases between. CDR3 residues: CASSLPARNNEQFF. In DNA form, the CDR3 reads TGTGCCAGTAGTCTCCCGGCTAGGAACAATGAGCAGTTCTTC.

V is TRBV29-1 and J is TRBJ2-5, with D possibly being TRBD1 (5 bases). V was pared by 5 bases and J by 5 bases, with 18 bases between. The CDR3 sequence is 14 residues long. Germline V gene lookup returns CDR1 SQVTM and CDR2 ANQGSEA. CDR3 residues: CSVPKGPAGETQYF. Written as DNA, the CDR3 is TGCAGCGTTCCCAAGGGCCCGGCAGGGGAGACCCAGTACTTC.

The chain employs TRBV10-3 and TRBJ1-1; no clear D gene. The germline gives CDR1 ENHRY, CDR2 SYGVKD. The CDR3 loop spans 12 amino acids. The V gene lost 6 bases and the J gene lost 4 bases, with 9 bases spanning the gap. The CDR3 nucleotides read TGTGCCATCAGCGGACCTCGCACTGAAGCTTTCTTT. The encoded protein is CAISGPRTEAFF.

The chain joins TRBV29-1 to TRBJ2-1; possible D gene TRBD1, 5 bases. The V end was cut by 7 bases, the J end by 2 bases, with 15 bases between. Per the germline V gene, CDR1 is SQVTM and CDR2 is ANQGSEA. CDR3 length: 14 amino acids. CDR3 sequence (DNA): TGCAGCGCCAAGACAGTAGATGCCTACAATGAGCAGTTCTTC. This encodes CSAKTVDAYNEQFF.

The chain combines TRBV7-2 with TRBJ1-2, with TRBD1 matching over 9 bases. With V trimmed by 5 bases and J by 7 bases, 8 bases remained unmatched. The CDR3 loop spans 14 amino acids. CDR1 is SGHTA, CDR2 FQGNSA, per germline. CDR3 sequence reads: CASSPRMDRGGYTF. CDR3 DNA: TGTGCCAGCAGCCCCCGAATGGACAGGGGTGGCTACACCTTC.